This T cell receptor beta chain was recovered during a study of molecular identifiers for immune sequencing clone quantification. Study in general: Naive CD8 RNA (approximately 20,000 or 100,000 cells) was divided into five aliquots, with four sequenced.

In this sample, this clonotype turned up many times. Using its own MiXCR run on the PCR reads, TCRdb lists one record per CDR3 protein. Among about 300,000 distinct CDR3 sequences listed, over 20% were seen once. Naive CD8 T cells underwent sorting with the CD8+CD4-CCR7+CD45RA+ definition. Sample: naive CD8+ T cells from blood, with Jurkat cell RNA spiked in. The subset is: FACS-sorted CD8+CD4-CCR7+CD45RA+ naive T cells. The receptor was isolated from a human donor in good health. Some libraries in this study had Jurkat cell RNA spiked in.

CDR3 sequence: CSVGGMSTEAFF. The CDR3 DNA reads as TGCAGCGTTGGAGGGATGAGCACTGAAGCTTTCTTT. This rearrangement joins TRBV29-1 to TRBJ1-1; D is unresolved. CDR1 SQVTM and CDR2 ANQGSEA come from the germline V gene. The CDR3 loop spans 12 amino acids. V lost 4 bases and J lost 4, with 10 bases in between.